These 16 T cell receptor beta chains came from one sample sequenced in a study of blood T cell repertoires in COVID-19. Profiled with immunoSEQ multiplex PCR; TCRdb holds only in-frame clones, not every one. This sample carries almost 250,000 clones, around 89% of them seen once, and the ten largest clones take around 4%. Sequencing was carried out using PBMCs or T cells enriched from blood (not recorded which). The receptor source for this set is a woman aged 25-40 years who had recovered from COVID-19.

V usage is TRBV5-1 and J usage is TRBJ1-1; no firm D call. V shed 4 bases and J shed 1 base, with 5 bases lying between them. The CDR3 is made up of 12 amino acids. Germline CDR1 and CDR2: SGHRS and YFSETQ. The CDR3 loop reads CASSRQNTEAFF. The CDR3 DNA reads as TGCGCCAGCAGCAGACAGAACACTGAAGCTTTCTTT.

The CDR3 loop reads CASSFRDRDNQPQHF. The CDR3, as DNA: TGTGCCAGCAGCTTCCGGGACAGGGACAATCAGCCCCAGCATTTT. The chain carries TRBV7-2 and TRBJ1-5; 9 bases line up with TRBD1. CDR1 SGHTA and CDR2 FQGNSA come from the germline V gene. V dropped 3 bases and J dropped 3; count of bases not matched to a gene: 3. This CDR3 spans 15 amino acids.

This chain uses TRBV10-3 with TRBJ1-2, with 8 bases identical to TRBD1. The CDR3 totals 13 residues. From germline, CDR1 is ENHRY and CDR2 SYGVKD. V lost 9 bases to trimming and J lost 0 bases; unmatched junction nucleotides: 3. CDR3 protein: CAINRGANYGYTF. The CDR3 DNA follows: TGTGCCATTAACAGGGGGGCTAACTATGGCTACACCTTC.

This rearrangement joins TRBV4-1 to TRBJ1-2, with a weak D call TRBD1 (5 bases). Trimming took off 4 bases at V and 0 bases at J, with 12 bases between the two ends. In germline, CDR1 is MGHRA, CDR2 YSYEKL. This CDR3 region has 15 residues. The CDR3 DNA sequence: TGCGCCAGCAGCCGAACGGGGGAGACTAACTATGGCTACACCTTC. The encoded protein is CASSRTGETNYGYTF.

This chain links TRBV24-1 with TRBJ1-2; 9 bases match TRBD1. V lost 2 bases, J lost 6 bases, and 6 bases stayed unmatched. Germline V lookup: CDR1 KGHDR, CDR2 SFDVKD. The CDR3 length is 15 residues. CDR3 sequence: CATSDYPGTGNGYTF. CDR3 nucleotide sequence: TGTGCCACCAGTGATTACCCCGGGACAGGGAATGGCTACACCTTC.

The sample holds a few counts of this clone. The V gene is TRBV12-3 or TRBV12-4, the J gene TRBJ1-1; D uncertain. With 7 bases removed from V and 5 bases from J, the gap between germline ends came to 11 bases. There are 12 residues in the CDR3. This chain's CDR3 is CASNLRRTEAFF. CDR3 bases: TGTGCCAGCAACCTAAGGAGGACTGAAGCTTTCTTT.

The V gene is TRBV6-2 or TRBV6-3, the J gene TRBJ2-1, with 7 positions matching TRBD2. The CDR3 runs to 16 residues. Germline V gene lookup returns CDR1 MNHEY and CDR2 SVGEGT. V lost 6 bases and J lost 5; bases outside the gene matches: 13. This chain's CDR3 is CASSLLASGPNNEQFF. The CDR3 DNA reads TGTGCCAGCAGCCTACTAGCGAGTGGCCCCAACAATGAGCAGTTCTTC.

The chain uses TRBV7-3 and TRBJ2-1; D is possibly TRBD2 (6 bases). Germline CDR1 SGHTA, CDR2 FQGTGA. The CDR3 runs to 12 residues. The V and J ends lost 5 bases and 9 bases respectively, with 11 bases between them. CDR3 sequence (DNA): TGTGCCAGCAGCCCAGTCGGGGGTGAGCAGTTCTTC. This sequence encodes CASSPVGGEQFF. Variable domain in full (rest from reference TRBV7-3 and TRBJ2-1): GAGVSQTPSNKVTEKGKYVELRCDPISGHTALYWYRQSLGQGPEFLIYFQGTGAADDSGLPNDRFFAVRPEGSVSTLKIQRTERGDSAVYLCASSPVGGEQFFGPGTRLTVL.

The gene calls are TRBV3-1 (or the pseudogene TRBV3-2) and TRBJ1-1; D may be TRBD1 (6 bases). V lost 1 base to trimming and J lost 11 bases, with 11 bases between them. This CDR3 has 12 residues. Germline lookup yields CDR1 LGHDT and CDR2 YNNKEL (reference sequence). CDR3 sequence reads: CASSQGAQGAFF. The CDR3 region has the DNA TGTGCCAGCAGCCAAGGGGCTCAGGGGGCTTTCTTT.

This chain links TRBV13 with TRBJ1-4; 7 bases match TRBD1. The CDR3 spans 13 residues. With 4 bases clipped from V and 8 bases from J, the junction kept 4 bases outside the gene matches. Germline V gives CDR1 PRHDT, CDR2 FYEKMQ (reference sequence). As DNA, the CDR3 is TGTGCCAGCAGCTCCGACAGGGTGGAAAAACTGTTTTTT. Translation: CASSSDRVEKLFF.

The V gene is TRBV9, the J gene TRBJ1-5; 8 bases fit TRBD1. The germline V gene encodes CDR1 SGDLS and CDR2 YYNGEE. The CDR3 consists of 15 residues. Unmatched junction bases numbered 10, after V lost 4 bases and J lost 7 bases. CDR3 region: CASSFQGARGQPQHF. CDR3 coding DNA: TGTGCCAGCAGCTTCCAGGGGGCGCGAGGACAGCCCCAGCATTTT.

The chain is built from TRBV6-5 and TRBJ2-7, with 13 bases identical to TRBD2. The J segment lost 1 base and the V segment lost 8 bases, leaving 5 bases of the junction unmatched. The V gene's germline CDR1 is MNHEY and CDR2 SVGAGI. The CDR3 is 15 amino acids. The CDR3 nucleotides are TGTGCCAGCTGGACTAGCGGGAGAGGGTCCTACGAGCAGTACTTC. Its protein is CASWTSGRGSYEQYF.

CDR3 nucleotide sequence: TGTGCCAGCAGTTACATTGGCTCATCCTACAATGAGCAGTTCTTC. This codes for CASSYIGSSYNEQFF. This chain connects TRBV6-2 or TRBV6-3 to TRBJ2-1; D gene uncertain. CDR3 length equals 15 residues. The germline V and J ends were trimmed by 2 bases and 1 base, with 9 bases remaining between them. The germline CDR1 and CDR2 sequences are MNHEY and SVGEGT.

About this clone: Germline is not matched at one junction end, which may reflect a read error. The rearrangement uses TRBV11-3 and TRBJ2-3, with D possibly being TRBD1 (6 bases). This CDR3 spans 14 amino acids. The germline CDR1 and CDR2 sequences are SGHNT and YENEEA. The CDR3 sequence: CASSLEGDTHTQYF. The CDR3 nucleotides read TGTGCCAGCAGCTTAGAGGGGGACACACATACGCAGTATTTT.

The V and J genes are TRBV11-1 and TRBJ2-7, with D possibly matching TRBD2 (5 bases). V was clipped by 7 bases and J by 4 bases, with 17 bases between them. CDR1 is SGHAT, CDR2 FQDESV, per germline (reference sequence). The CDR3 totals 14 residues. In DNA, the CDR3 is TGTGCCAGCACCCCCGGAGGAGGCTGGTACGAGCAGTACTTC. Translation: CASTPGGGWYEQYF.

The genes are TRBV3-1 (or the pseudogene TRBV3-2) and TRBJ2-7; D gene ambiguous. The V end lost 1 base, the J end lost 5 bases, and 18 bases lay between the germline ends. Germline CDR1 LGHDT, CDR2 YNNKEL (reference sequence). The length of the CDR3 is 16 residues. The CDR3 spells CASSQGGMEDKNEQYF. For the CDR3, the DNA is TGTGCCAGCAGCCAAGGTGGTATGGAAGACAAAAACGAGCAGTACTTC.